These 10 T cell receptor beta chains came from one sample sequenced in a study of cytomegalovirus exposure and HLA in healthy donors. Primers: 60 Vbeta forward and 13 Jbeta reverse. The data were produced by immunoSEQ multiplex PCR, yet TCRdb's version contains in-frame clones alone and is incomplete. Among about 140,000 clones listed, approximately 85% were seen once. The material sequenced was PBMCs. All receptors come from a woman aged 40 to 50 in good health and CMV-seronegative.

This rearrangement joins TRBV30 to TRBJ2-2; tentatively, D is TRBD2 (6 bases). The germline gives CDR1 GTSNPN, CDR2 SVGIG (reference sequence). V was pared by 7 bases and J by 2 bases, with 11 bases between. The CDR3 runs to 13 residues. The CDR3 DNA is TGTGCCTTCGTAGCGGTAAACACCGGGGAGCTGTTTTTT. This sequence encodes CAFVAVNTGELFF.

The chain recombines TRBV9 with TRBJ1-3, with D perhaps matching TRBD1 (6 bases). Germline assignment: CDR1 SGDLS and CDR2 YYNGEE. V was clipped by 0 bases and J by 4 bases, with 17 bases between them. The CDR3 is made up of 17 amino acids. The CDR3 loop reads CASSVEMLGAGGNTIYF. CDR3 in DNA: TGTGCCAGCAGCGTAGAAATGCTGGGGGCTGGCGGAAACACCATATATTTT.

The V and J genes are TRBV5-8 and TRBJ2-5; D possibly corresponds to TRBD1 (5 bases). Trimming removed 0 bases at V and 5 bases at J, with 17 bases between. Germline V gives CDR1 SGHTS, CDR2 YDEGEE. There are 16 residues in the CDR3. Here the CDR3 reads CASSLGGLGPWETQYF. The CDR3, as DNA: TGTGCCAGCAGCTTGGGGGGCCTGGGGCCATGGGAGACCCAGTACTTC. Full variable domain (outside the CDR3, taken from reference TRBV5-8 and TRBJ2-5): EAGVTQSPTHLIKTRGQQATLRCSPISGHTSVYWYQQALGLGLQFLLWYDEGEERNRGNFPPRFSGRQFPNYSSELNVNALELEDSALYLCASSLGGLGPWETQYFGPGTRLLVL.

The chain couples TRBV6-1 to TRBJ1-1, with 7 bases lining up with TRBD1. Looked up from germline, CDR1 is MNHNS and CDR2 is SASEGT. V lost 6 bases, J lost 1 base, and 8 bases stayed unmatched. CDR3 length equals 15 residues. The CDR3 here is CASSHRGRENTEAFF. The CDR3, as DNA: TGTGCCAGCAGCCACAGGGGAAGGGAGAACACTGAAGCTTTCTTT.

The chain carries TRBV5-5 and TRBJ1-2, with TRBD1 identical over 7 bases. The CDR3 runs 15 residues. In germline, CDR1 is SGHKS, CDR2 YYEKEE (reference sequence). V lost 4 bases to trimming and J lost 0 bases; unmatched junction nucleotides: 6. The CDR3: CASSAPGTANYGYTF. In DNA form, the CDR3 reads TGTGCCAGCAGCGCCCCCGGGACAGCTAACTATGGCTACACCTTC.

This sequence joins TRBV5-6 and TRBJ2-1; 7 bases are shared with TRBD2. Germline V gene sequence: CDR1 SGHDT, CDR2 YYEEEE. J gave up 0 bases and V 4 bases, and 10 bases lay outside the gene matches. The CDR3 runs to 17 residues. The CDR3 DNA sequence: TGTGCCAGCAGCCTGGGAGTGGGAGGGCCCTCCTACAATGAGCAGTTCTTC. Translation gives CASSLGVGGPSYNEQFF.

This CDR3 reads CASSWGQSGQPQHF. CDR3 coding DNA: TGCGCCAGCAGCTGGGGACAATCGGGTCAGCCCCAGCATTTT. The chain recombines TRBV5-1 with TRBJ1-5; weak D call: TRBD1 (6 bases). The length of the CDR3 is 14 residues. The ends were cut back, 3 bases at V and 6 bases at J, with 13 bases in the middle. Germline CDR1 is SGHRS and CDR2 is YFSETQ.

This chain joins TRBV5-6 and TRBJ2-5; a weak D match, TRBD1 (7 bases). The V gene lost 4 bases and the J gene lost 3 bases, with 10 bases spanning the gap. The CDR3 runs 13 residues. Germline V gene lookup returns CDR1 SGHDT and CDR2 YYEEEE. CDR3 nucleotides: TGTGCCAGCAGCCGCGGGACAGAAGAGACCCAGTACTTC. Protein: CASSRGTEETQYF.

The chain uses TRBV27 and TRBJ2-7; 7 bases match TRBD1. Per the germline V gene, CDR1 is MNHEY and CDR2 is SMNVEV (reference sequence). V lost 6 bases, J lost 5 bases, and 7 bases stayed unmatched. There are 13 residues in the CDR3. CDR3 residues: CASRRGLLDEQYF. The CDR3 DNA reads TGTGCCAGCAGGAGGGGGCTCCTCGACGAGCAGTACTTC.

This chain uses TRBV6-1 with TRBJ1-3; TRBD1 might be the D (5 bases). This CDR3 spans 13 amino acids. V shed 4 bases and J shed 4 bases, with 8 bases lying between them. Germline V gene data show CDR1 as MNHNS and CDR2 as SASEGT. The CDR3 sequence is CASSGTLGNTIYF. For the CDR3, the DNA is TGTGCCAGCAGTGGGACACTCGGAAACACCATATATTTT.